This T cell receptor (beta chain) was sequenced during a study of patients and donors after allogeneic stem cell transplantation (dated by TCRdb to 2020 to 2021). On this clonotype itself: Its cognate antigen has yet to be identified. Base qualities were left out, and no much larger clone turns up one base away.

Relative to germline, V is 0 bases shorter and J is 1 base shorter, with 6 bases between their ends. The CDR3 starts with the cysteine, ends with the phenylalanine, and has 14 residues. Just CDR3 DNA is preserved here, 42 bases in frame from base 1. Sequences SGHRS (CDR1) and YFSETQ (CDR2) are obtained from the germline V gene. Libraries were constructed by RT-PCR. Sequencer: NextSeq 550. The public reads were reanalyzed by TCRdb: fastp trimming at Q25, MiXCR alignment, in-frame beta chains only. One record per CDR3 amino acid sequence lists the most common genes and DNA. Here the sample has roughly 21,000 distinct CDR3 sequences; 29% occur a single time. In total, the top ten clones hold around 47% of the sample.

The source material was blood, either unsorted or a sorted T cell fraction (not recorded which). The sequence joins TRBV5-1 to TRBJ2-3, with an unclear D gene assignment. The source of this sequence is a human donor who was either an allogeneic HSCT recipient or a stem cell or donor lymphocyte infusion donor (not recorded which). It is not recorded whose cells these are; they may come from a transplant donor. The CDR3 here reads CASSLEGGTDTQYF. The bases are TGCGCCAGCAGCTTGGAGGGCGGCACAGATACGCAGTATTTT.